This T cell receptor beta chain was recovered during a study of T cell responses to AZD1222 COVID-19 vaccine. This table comes from immunoSEQ multiplex PCR, and its TCRdb copy is limited to in-frame clones, with some not included. The sample gives some 100,000 clones, nearly 95% of which show up once; 1.5% to 2% is in the top ten. Germline V CDR1 and CDR2: SNHLY, FYNNEI. Losses at the gene ends were 7 bases for V and 3 bases for J; bases not matched to a gene: 11. The CDR3 totals 16 residues. The chain couples TRBV2 to TRBJ1-2, with 10 bases identical to TRBD1. The sequence was obtained from an adult in good health. This material consisted of peripheral blood, taken on day 0 of AZD1222 vaccination. CDR3 amino acids: CASKRDRGSMDYGYTF. The CDR3 DNA reads as TGTGCCAGCAAGCGGGACAGGGGATCAATGGACTATGGCTACACCTTC.